This T cell receptor (beta chain) stems from a study of graft-versus-host responses after intestinal transplantation. At the level of the study: Anti-thymocyte globulin induction, then tacrolimus and steroids for around 3 years, went to all recipients. Regarding the study as a whole: Ileal or blood samples showed some GvH clones first, and such clones were also found in recipient marrow.

Points on this clone: Antigen: not known.

Assay used: immunoSEQ multiplex PCR; TCRdb lists only in-frame clones, some missing. The data hold about 100,000 clones, with roughly 90% observed a single time. The CDR3 has 14 amino acids. Trimming removed 4 bases from V and 0 bases from J, with 7 bases in between. Looked up from germline, CDR1 is GTSNPN and CDR2 is SVGIG (reference sequence). This chain links TRBV30 with TRBJ1-6, with unresolved D. This TCR derives from a human donor who was the organ donor for an intestinal transplant. The sequencing here drew on unstimulated CD4+ T cells sorted from spleen or lymph node cells, taken before transplant. Written as DNA, the CDR3 is TGTGCCTGGAAGTTTGGCTCCTATAATTCACCCCTCCACTTT. Residues: CAWKFGSYNSPLHF.